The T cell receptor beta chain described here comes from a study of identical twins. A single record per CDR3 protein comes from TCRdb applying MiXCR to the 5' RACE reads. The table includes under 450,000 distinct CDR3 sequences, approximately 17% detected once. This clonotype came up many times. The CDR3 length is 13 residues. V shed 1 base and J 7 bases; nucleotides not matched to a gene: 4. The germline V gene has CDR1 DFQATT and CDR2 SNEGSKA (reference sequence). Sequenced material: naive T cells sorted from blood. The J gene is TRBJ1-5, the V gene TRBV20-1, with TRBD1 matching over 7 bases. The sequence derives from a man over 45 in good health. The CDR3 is CSARGTGIQPQHF. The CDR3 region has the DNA TGCAGTGCTAGAGGGACAGGAATACAGCCCCAGCATTTT.